The 31 T cell receptor beta chains below all came from one sample that was sequenced in a study of blood T cell repertoires in COVID-19. TCRdb's copy holds only in-frame clones and misses some; the assay was immunoSEQ multiplex PCR. Seen here are some 50,000 clones, less than 95% observed once, and the top ten hold 6.2%. The sequenced sample consisted of peripheral blood. Receptors were obtained from a man aged 40-49 years with acute or convalescent COVID-19.

The chain is built from TRBV30 and TRBJ2-7, with 13 bases matching TRBD2. The CDR3 is 13 residues long. CDR1 is GTSNPN and CDR2 is SVGIG in the germline V gene (reference sequence). The J segment lost 4 bases and the V segment lost 7 bases, leaving 4 bases of the junction unmatched. CDR3 in amino acids: CASRLAGGYEQYF. CDR3 DNA: TGTGCCTCCCGACTAGCGGGAGGTTACGAGCAGTACTTC.

V usage is TRBV11-2 and J usage is TRBJ1-1, with D possibly matching TRBD1 (5 bases). The ends were cut back, 1 base at V and 3 bases at J, with 6 bases in the middle. CDR3 size: 13 residues. In germline, CDR1 is SGHAT, CDR2 FQNNGV. Here the CDR3 DNA reads TGTGCCAGCAGCTTAGTGACAGACACTGAAGCTTTCTTT. This sequence encodes CASSLVTDTEAFF.

The gene calls are TRBV6-5 and TRBJ1-2; D uncertain. Germline V gene sequence: CDR1 MNHEY, CDR2 SVGAGI. Trimming shortened V by 8 bases and J by 7 bases, and 17 bases separated the two germline ends. The CDR3 covers 13 residues. The CDR3 DNA follows: TGTGCCAGCGCCCAGTCATTCTCGGGTGGCTACACCTTC. This encodes CASAQSFSGGYTF.

This chain joins TRBV18 and TRBJ2-1; TRBD2 matches 12 bases. The CDR3 is 19 amino acids. V shed 0 bases, J shed 5 bases, and the junction held 11 bases outside the gene matches. Looked up from germline, CDR1 is KGHSH and CDR2 is LQKENI. The CDR3 loop is CASSPPRLAGEDVDNEQFF. The DNA of the CDR3 is TGTGCCAGCTCACCACCGCGACTAGCGGGAGAGGATGTAGACAATGAGCAGTTCTTC.

The chain uses TRBV6-2 or TRBV6-3 and TRBJ2-5; D unclear. Germline CDR1 and CDR2: MNHEY and SVGEGT. This CDR3 is 13 amino acids long. V shed 0 bases and J shed 5 bases, with 7 bases lying between them. CDR3 sequence: CASSYSSRETQYF. CDR3 bases: TGTGCCAGCAGTTACTCATCGAGGGAGACCCAGTACTTC.

This rearrangement joins TRBV5-1 to TRBJ1-2; TRBD1 matches 7 bases. Germline V gene lookup returns CDR1 SGHRS and CDR2 YFSETQ. This CDR3 comprises 12 residues. V lost 3 bases and J lost 6; bases outside the gene matches: 2. CDR3 protein: CASSWDRDGYTF. CDR3 sequence (DNA): TGCGCCAGCAGCTGGGACAGAGATGGCTACACCTTC.

The table lists this clone with a count of one. The CDR3 sequence is CASSWRDATDTQYF. CDR3 nucleotide sequence: TGCGCCAGCAGTTGGCGGGACGCCACAGATACGCAGTATTTT. The rearrangement joins TRBV5-1 to TRBJ2-3; perhaps TRBD2 as D (6 bases). CDR3 size: 14 residues. Germline loops: CDR1 SGHRS, CDR2 YFSETQ. V lost 5 bases and J lost 2, with 12 bases in between.

This clone was picked up a small number of times. The chain recombines TRBV19 with TRBJ1-6; 7 bases are a match to TRBD1. Germline CDR1 reads LNHDA; CDR2 reads SQIVND (reference sequence). The CDR3 has 15 residues. Trimming removed 9 bases from V and 10 bases from J; junction bases left unmatched: 15. The CDR3 spells CARGGGGGGHSPLHF. The CDR3 DNA is TGTGCCAGAGGGGGCGGAGGAGGGGGCCACTCACCCCTCCACTTT.

V usage is TRBV5-5 and J usage is TRBJ2-5, with 10 bases identical to TRBD1. CDR3 length: 15 amino acids. The germline V gene has CDR1 SGHKS and CDR2 YYEKEE (reference sequence). V was clipped by 2 bases and J by 9 bases; unmatched bases: 10. In nucleotides, the CDR3 is TGTGCCAGCAGCTTACCGGGACAGGGGATCCTTGCCCAGTACTTC. Protein sequence: CASSLPGQGILAQYF.

The J gene is TRBJ2-2, the V gene TRBV28; no clear D gene. V lost 10 bases and J lost 5, with 5 bases in between. This CDR3 is 10 amino acids long. Germline loops: CDR1 MDHEN, CDR2 SYDVKM. CDR3 sequence (DNA): TGTGCCACCTCGACCGGGGAGCTGTTTTTT. This translates into CATSTGELFF.

This clone was counted once. The chain has TRBV30 and TRBJ1-4; D is unresolved. The length of the CDR3 is 11 residues. The V end was cut by 3 bases, the J end by 9 bases, with 8 bases between. Germline V gene sequence: CDR1 GTSNPN, CDR2 SVGIG (reference sequence). The CDR3 loop reads CAWRSVKKLFF. DNA for the CDR3: TGTGCCTGGAGGAGTGTGAAAAAACTGTTTTTT.

The chain uses TRBV5-1 and TRBJ2-3; 9 nucleotides match TRBD2. The germline V gene has CDR1 SGHRS and CDR2 YFSETQ. V lost 7 bases and J lost 2; bases outside the gene matches: 8. The CDR3 covers 15 residues. DNA of the CDR3: TGCGCCAGCCGGGGGCGGGAGGGACCCACAGATACGCAGTATTTT. Residues: CASRGREGPTDTQYF.

The J gene is TRBJ2-3, the V gene TRBV4-2; TRBD2 aligns across 11 bases. The CDR3 length is 16 residues. Trimming removed 3 bases from V and 2 bases from J; junction bases left unmatched: 4. Per germline, CDR1 LGHNA and CDR2 YNFKEQ. CDR3 residues: CASSQGLAENTDTQYF. CDR3 coding DNA: TGTGCCAGCAGCCAGGGACTAGCGGAAAACACAGATACGCAGTATTTT.

This chain joins TRBV11-1 and TRBJ2-1; D perhaps matches TRBD2 (5 bases). CDR1 is SGHAT and CDR2 is FQDESV in the germline V gene (reference sequence). Deletions cut 7 bases from V and 9 bases from J, with 22 bases between. This CDR3 has 15 amino acids. DNA of the CDR3: TGTGCCAGCAACGAGGGCCAGGTTCCCAATGGTGAGCAGTTCTTC. Translation: CASNEGQVPNGEQFF.

This chain's CDR3 is CASSQEARNTEAFF. CDR3 nucleotide sequence: TGTGCCAGCAGCCAAGAGGCCAGGAACACTGAAGCTTTCTTT. The V call is TRBV14, the J call TRBJ1-1; D is unclear. Per the germline V gene, CDR1 is SGHDN and CDR2 is FVKESK. The CDR3 sequence is 14 residues long. Deletions cut 0 bases from V and 1 base from J, with 6 bases between.

V is TRBV9 and J is TRBJ2-1; 7 bases agree with TRBD2. The junction had 15 bases not matched to a gene; V was cut back by 0 bases and J by 6 bases. The CDR3 length is 18 residues. Germline CDR1 and CDR2: SGDLS and YYNGEE. CDR3 loop: CASSVAPHLAGVRNEQFF. For the CDR3, the DNA is TGTGCCAGCAGCGTAGCCCCCCACTTGGCGGGAGTACGCAATGAGCAGTTCTTC.

J is TRBJ2-7 and V is TRBV6-6, with TRBD2 as a possible D gene (5 bases). The CDR3 loop spans 15 amino acids. Germline values: CDR1 MNHNY, CDR2 SVGAGI (reference sequence). V gave up 2 bases and J gave up 0 bases, with 11 bases separating them. CDR3 in DNA: TGTGCCAGCAGTTACAGCGGAGCGAGCTCCTACGAGCAGTACTTC. It encodes CASSYSGASSYEQYF.

The genes are TRBV12-5 and TRBJ2-7; 8 bases match TRBD1. Germline CDR1 reads LGHNT; CDR2 reads FRNRAP. J lost 2 bases, V lost 6 bases, and 9 bases had no gene match. The CDR3 is 15 residues long. Here the CDR3 reads CASGTGQGGTYEQYF. The CDR3 DNA reads TGTGCTAGTGGGACCGGACAGGGTGGGACCTACGAGCAGTACTTC.

V and J are TRBV5-1 and TRBJ2-3; TRBD2 aligns across 9 bases. With 3 bases clipped from V and 2 bases from J, the junction kept 7 bases outside the gene matches. CDR3 size: 16 residues. CDR1 and CDR2 from the germline V gene are SGHRS and YFSETQ. CDR3 coding DNA: TGCGCCAGCAGCTATGGACTAGCGTATTACACAGATACGCAGTATTTT. As protein: CASSYGLAYYTDTQYF. Drawing the rest from reference TRBV5-1 and TRBJ2-3, the complete variable domain is KAGVTQTPRYLIKTRGQQVTLSCSPISGHRSVSWYQQTPGQGLQFLFEYFSETQRNKGNFPGRFSGRQFSNSRSEMNVSTLELGDSALYLCASSYGLAYYTDTQYFGPGTRLTVL.

This chain joins TRBV5-1 and TRBJ2-7; 9 positions agree with TRBD2. The ends lost 2 bases at V and 1 base at J; junction bases unmatched: 4. This CDR3 is 15 amino acids long. CDR1 is SGHRS and CDR2 is YFSETQ in the germline V gene. The chain's CDR3 is CASSLGTSKSYEQYF. CDR3 sequence (DNA): TGCGCCAGCAGCTTAGGGACTAGCAAATCCTACGAGCAGTACTTC.

The chain uses TRBV27 and TRBJ2-2, with 11 bases matching TRBD1. The trim removed 6 bases at V and 4 bases at J, leaving 7 bases unmatched. The CDR3 has 16 amino acids. CDR1 MNHEY and CDR2 SMNVEV come from the germline V gene (reference sequence). This chain's CDR3 is CASSFRDRGSTGELFF. DNA of the CDR3: TGTGCCAGCAGCTTCCGGGACAGGGGGTCCACCGGGGAGCTGTTTTTT.

V gene TRBV6-5 combines with J gene TRBJ2-7; 10 bases line up with TRBD2. Per the germline V gene, CDR1 is MNHEY and CDR2 is SVGAGI. The CDR3 contains 15 residues. V lost 6 bases and J lost 4; bases outside the gene matches: 9. The CDR3 spells CASSLASSGSYEQYF. The CDR3 coding sequence is TGTGCCAGCAGCCTAGCGTCTAGCGGGAGTTACGAGCAGTACTTC.

The chain employs TRBV18 and TRBJ1-1; D is unclear. The length of the CDR3 is 13 residues. Germline CDR1 reads KGHSH; CDR2 reads LQKENI. The V gene lost 8 bases and the J gene lost 4 bases, with 14 bases spanning the gap. The CDR3 sequence is CASLTVSGTEAFF. CDR3 bases: TGTGCCAGCCTCACAGTCAGCGGCACTGAAGCTTTCTTT.

The CDR3 spells CASSLEIGGQPQHF. CDR3 coding DNA: TGTGCCAGCAGCTTAGAAATAGGGGGCCAGCCCCAGCATTTT. The gene calls are TRBV7-2 and TRBJ1-5; 7 bases are shared with TRBD1. The V segment lost 1 base and the J segment 7 bases; nucleotides outside the gene matches: 4. This CDR3 spans 14 amino acids. Germline CDR1 SGHTA, CDR2 FQGNSA.

The V gene is TRBV4-1, the J gene TRBJ1-4; 9 bases fit TRBD1. Looked up from germline, CDR1 is MGHRA and CDR2 is YSYEKL. The CDR3 sequence is 15 residues long. J lost 5 bases, V lost 3 bases, and 4 bases had no gene match. The CDR3 DNA follows: TGCGCCAGCAGCCAGGCCGGGACAGGGAATGAAAAACTGTTTTTT. The encoded protein is CASSQAGTGNEKLFF.

This clone appeared a single time. The chain has TRBV24-1 and TRBJ1-4; no clear D. V was pared by 5 bases and J by 6 bases, with 18 bases between. The length of the CDR3 is 16 residues. CDR1 KGHDR and CDR2 SFDVKD come from the germline V gene. The CDR3 coding sequence is TGTGCCACCAGTGTCCTAGCGGGGAAGATTTATGAAAAACTGTTTTTT. The encoded protein is CATSVLAGKIYEKLFF.

The chain has TRBV7-9 and TRBJ2-7; D possibly corresponds to TRBD2 (6 bases). Germline CDR1 and CDR2: SEHNR and FQNEAQ (reference sequence). This CDR3 contains 13 residues. Trimming left V 5 bases short and J 5 bases short, with 13 bases between. The DNA for the CDR3 is TGTGCCAGCAGCCGGCGGGGTGTGGACGAGCAGTACTTC. Amino acid sequence: CASSRRGVDEQYF.

The table lists this clone with a few counts. The chain recombines TRBV19 with TRBJ2-7; possible D gene TRBD1, 6 bases. The V gene lost 1 base and the J gene lost 5 bases, with 12 bases spanning the gap. This CDR3 has 14 residues. Looked up from germline, CDR1 is LNHDA and CDR2 is SQIVND (reference sequence). The CDR3 sequence: CASSIGAGVDEQYF. The DNA of the CDR3 is TGTGCCAGTAGTATAGGCGCAGGGGTGGACGAGCAGTACTTC.

This rearrangement joins TRBV3-1 (or the pseudogene TRBV3-2) to TRBJ1-6, with 7 bases that match TRBD1. J was trimmed by 4 bases and V by 3 bases; bases with no gene match: 9. The CDR3 has 17 amino acids. Germline V gene sequence: CDR1 LGHDT, CDR2 YNNKEL (reference sequence). DNA of the CDR3: TGTGCCAGCAGCCACCGACCACCGGGACAGTATAATTCACCCCTCCACTTT. Its protein product is CASSHRPPGQYNSPLHF.

This sequence joins TRBV19 and TRBJ2-5; maybe TRBD1 (5 bases). The CDR3 sequence is 16 residues long. Looked up from germline, CDR1 is LNHDA and CDR2 is SQIVND (reference sequence). V was cut by 4 bases and J by 5 bases, with 20 bases left in between. In nucleotides, the CDR3 is TGTGCCAGTAGTAGGGGCGGATCTTCATCCTCGGAGACCCAGTACTTC. Its translation: CASSRGGSSSSETQYF.

CDR3 loop: CASSTPGLAGENEQFF. The CDR3 DNA sequence: TGTGCCAGCAGCACACCGGGACTAGCGGGAGAAAATGAGCAGTTCTTC. The V gene is TRBV5-4, the J gene TRBJ2-1; 14 bases match TRBD2. From germline, CDR1 is SGHNT and CDR2 YYREEE (reference sequence). This CDR3 is 16 amino acids long. The trim removed 4 bases at V and 7 bases at J, leaving 7 bases unmatched. Complete variable domain (other parts from reference TRBV5-4 and TRBJ2-1): ETGVTQSPTHLIKTRGQQVTLRCSSQSGHNTVSWYQQALGQGPQFIFQYYREEENGRGNFPPRFSGLQFPNYSSELNVNALELDDSALYLCASSTPGLAGENEQFFGPGTRLTVL.